This T cell receptor beta chain originates from a study of cytomegalovirus exposure and HLA in healthy donors. Researchers ran the PCR with 60 Vbeta and 13 Jbeta primers. Here immunoSEQ multiplex PCR was the method, and the copy in TCRdb shows in-frame clones only, minus some. The table lists nearly 80,000 clones, roughly three quarters of them singletons, with about 20% in the top ten. V lost 4 bases and J lost 7, with 16 bases in between. Germline V gives CDR1 GTSNPN, CDR2 SVGIG (reference sequence). This CDR3 comprises 13 residues. This clone was detected only a few times. The chain couples TRBV30 to TRBJ1-2; D may be TRBD1 (5 bases). The source is a woman in her forties in good health and CMV-seropositive. Sequencing was done on a sample of PBMCs. The CDR3 loop is CAWNLRGSTGYTF. As DNA, the CDR3 is TGTGCCTGGAACCTAAGGGGATCAACTGGCTACACCTTC.